The entry below describes one TCR beta chain. This entry comes from a study of shared clonotypes between healthy human individuals. Using immunoSEQ multiplex PCR, the repertoire was profiled, and TCRdb retains in-frame clones only, with some absent. The data contain about 1.5 million clones, 95% to 99% of them singletons. Germline V gives CDR1 ENHRY, CDR2 SYGVKD. This CDR3 spans 14 amino acids. Trimming left V 3 bases short and J 2 bases short, with 9 bases between. This rearrangement joins TRBV10-3 to TRBJ2-3, with D hard to call. The material sequenced was naive CD4+ T cells sorted from blood. Subset reported: CD45RA+ positively selected. The TCR comes from a young man in good health. The CDR3 loop is CAISEVGPTDTQYF. CDR3 DNA: TGTGCCATCAGTGAAGTAGGCCCCACAGATACGCAGTATTTT.